A selection of T cell receptor beta chains follows, all from one sample in a study of blood T cell repertoires in COVID-19. Libraries were prepared by immunoSEQ multiplex PCR; TCRdb keeps only in-frame clonotypes and omits some of them. The sample holds 140,000 to 150,000 clones, around 80% seen once. The sample was PBMCs or T cells enriched from blood (not recorded which). The receptors here all came from a woman aged 45-59 years who had recovered from COVID-19. Each CDR3 is given with its conserved first and last residue. D genes are given only for firm matches. The size of a clone is reported for some rows only, either as once, few or many, or as a class for expanded clones.

v_gene	d_gene	abundance	j_gene	CDR3aa	CDR3nt
TRBV27	TRBD1	-	TRBJ1-5	CASSHGTGGKAQHF	TGTGCCAGCAGTCACGGGACAGGGGGGAAGGCCCAGCATTTT
TRBV6-4	TRBD1	-	TRBJ2-7	CASSDQPGGEQYF	TGTGCCAGCAGTGACCAACCAGGGGGAGAGCAGTACTTC
TRBV19	TRBD2	-	TRBJ2-3	CASSVLAGEITDTQYF	TGTGCCAGTAGTGTATTAGCGGGGGAGATCACAGATACGCAGTATTTT
TRBV5-1	-	-	TRBJ2-1	CASSPANPGHEQFF	TGCGCCAGCAGCCCCGCAAACCCGGGACACGAGCAGTTCTTC
TRBV3-1/TRBV3-2	TRBD1	-	TRBJ1-2	CASSQESVDRDYGYTF	TGTGCCAGCAGCCAAGAAAGTGTTGACAGGGACTATGGCTACACCTTC
TRBV2	TRBD2	-	TRBJ2-5	CASSANGGRGGETQYF	TGTGCCAGCAGCGCCAACGGCGGGAGAGGCGGAGAGACCCAGTACTTC
TRBV18	-	few	TRBJ1-1	CASSPPYPGWTEAFF	TGTGCCAGCTCACCACCGTATCCAGGGTGGACTGAAGCTTTCTTT
TRBV5-1	-	-	TRBJ2-5	CASSLALGAQETQYF	TGCGCCAGCAGCTTGGCCTTGGGGGCCCAAGAGACCCAGTACTTC
TRBV2	-	-	TRBJ1-6	CASSELDSNSPLHF	TGTGCCAGCAGTGAATTGGACTCTAATTCACCCCTCCACTTT
TRBV5-1	TRBD2	-	TRBJ2-1	CASSTLAGAYNEQFF	TGCGCCAGCAGCACTCTAGCGGGGGCATACAATGAGCAGTTCTTC
TRBV23-1	-	-	TRBJ2-7	CASSQGGTVSYEQYF	TGCGCCAGCAGTCAAGGGGGGACAGTCTCCTACGAGCAGTACTTC
TRBV14	-	-	TRBJ1-3	CASSQVYRSSGNTIYF	TGTGCCAGCAGCCAAGTTTACAGGAGCTCTGGAAACACCATATATTTT
TRBV29-1	-	-	TRBJ1-1	CSTRRGGSGTEAFF	TGCAGCACCCGACGAGGGGGATCGGGGACTGAAGCTTTCTTT
TRBV28	-	-	TRBJ2-7	CASSPPARNEQYF	TGTGCCAGCAGTCCCCCCGCGCGTAACGAGCAGTACTTC